The rows below give T cell receptor beta chains drawn from one sample of a study of identifying expanded T cells in peripheral blood. Clones were read by immunoSEQ multiplex PCR, and TCRdb kept only the in-frame ones, dropping some. The data hold approximately 94,000 clones, with about 90% observed a single time. Sequenced: blood. The receptors here all came from a person between 18 and 75 years old in good health. CDR3s include the opening cysteine and the closing phenylalanine or tryptophan. Fields, in order: J gene, D gene, clone size, V gene, CDR3 protein, CDR3 DNA. A D gene is named only where the DNA matches it firmly. Rows may omit the clone size; those that give it use once, few, many or a size class.

TRBJ2-2,-,few,TRBV5-6,CASSRASFGELFF,TGTGCCAGCAGCCGCGCTAGTTTCGGGGAGCTGTTTTTT
TRBJ2-5,-,-,TRBV25-1,CASSGASETQYF,TGTGCCAGCAGTGGGGCGTCGGAGACCCAGTACTTC
TRBJ1-2,-,-,TRBV27,CASSFGQGIYGYTF,TGTGCCAGCAGTTTCGGGCAGGGCATCTATGGCTACACCTTC
TRBJ1-1,-,-,TRBV2,CASSRAATEAFF,TGTGCCAGCAGCCGAGCAGCCACTGAAGCTTTCTTT
TRBJ1-1,-,-,TRBV12-5,CASGPSGRSHTEAFF,TGTGCTAGTGGTCCCTCCGGGAGGAGCCACACTGAAGCTTTCTTT
TRBJ1-2,TRBD1,-,TRBV5-1,CASSFKVGDRDGYTF,TGCGCCAGCAGCTTCAAGGTCGGGGACAGGGATGGCTACACCTTC
TRBJ2-5,-,-,TRBV11-1,CASSLAPGLKETQYF,TGTGCCAGCAGCTTAGCGCCTGGTCTGAAAGAGACCCAGTACTTC
TRBJ1-2,TRBD1,-,TRBV6-5,CASSRKGAYYGYTF,TGTGCCAGCAGTCGAAAGGGGGCTTACTATGGCTACACCTTC
TRBJ2-7,-,-,TRBV6-1,CASRTNSEQYF,TGTGCCAGCCGGACTAACAGCGAGCAGTACTTC
TRBJ2-3,-,-,TRBV5-1,CASSLGSAIPTDTQYF,TGCGCCAGCAGCTTGGGGTCGGCTATACCCACAGATACGCAGTATTTT
TRBJ1-2,-,-,TRBV5-1,CASSGTLGGLPGSYGYTF,TGCGCCAGCAGCGGAACTCTGGGGGGACTGCCTGGTTCCTATGGCTACACCTTC
TRBJ2-1,TRBD1,-,TRBV4-2,CASSTRTGAGNEQFF,TGTGCCAGCAGCACCCGGACAGGGGCCGGCAATGAGCAGTTCTTC
TRBJ1-1,-,-,TRBV18,CASSPRVGGSTEAFF,TGTGCCAGCTCACCACGGGTCGGTGGCAGCACTGAAGCTTTCTTT
TRBJ2-7,TRBD1,-,TRBV18,CASSPLGQGAKAYEQYF,TGTGCCAGCTCACCACTAGGTCAGGGGGCTAAAGCCTACGAGCAGTACTTC
TRBJ2-7,-,-,TRBV7-9,CASSPRQGHYEQYF,TGTGCCAGCAGCCCGAGACAAGGCCACTACGAGCAGTACTTC
TRBJ1-1,-,once,TRBV6-1,CASSETGLNTEAFF,TGTGCCAGCAGTGAAACAGGGCTGAACACTGAAGCTTTCTTT
TRBJ2-7,TRBD2,-,TRBV28,CASSFPSGRVSEQYF,TGTGCCAGCAGTTTTCCGAGCGGGAGGGTCTCCGAGCAGTACTTC
TRBJ1-1,TRBD1,-,TRBV11-2,CASSSGTGRMNTEAFF,TGTGCCAGCAGCTCTGGGACAGGGAGGATGAACACTGAAGCTTTCTTT
TRBJ2-7,TRBD1,-,TRBV29-1,CSVVRDRGSEQYF,TGCAGCGTTGTCCGGGACAGGGGGTCCGAGCAGTACTTC
TRBJ1-2,TRBD1,once,TRBV6-5,CASSYSKTGYDGYTF,TGTGCCAGCAGTTACTCGAAGACAGGGTACGATGGCTACACCTTC
TRBJ2-3,-,-,TRBV27,CASTRGDRNTDTQYF,TGTGCCAGCACCCGGGGGGACAGAAACACAGATACGCAGTATTTT
TRBJ2-1,-,-,TRBV12-2,CASRAGGGAYNEQFF,TGTGCAAGTCGTGCGGGGGGAGGGGCCTACAATGAGCAGTTCTTC
TRBJ1-3,TRBD1,-,TRBV4-3,CASSDTGAAGNTIYF,TGCGCCAGCAGCGATACAGGGGCGGCAGGAAACACCATATATTTT
TRBJ1-2,-,few,TRBV5-4,CASSLAAGGVDYGYTF,TGTGCCAGCAGCTTGGCTGCGGGAGGGGTGGACTATGGCTACACCTTC
TRBJ1-1,-,-,TRBV18,CASSQGGTEAFF,TGTGCCAGCTCACAGGGCGGCACTGAAGCTTTCTTT
TRBJ1-2,-,-,TRBV5-4,CASSLESGSSDLFYGYTF,TGTGCCAGCAGCTTGGAATCAGGATCGAGCGATTTATTCTATGGCTACACCTTC
TRBJ2-5,-,-,TRBV5-1,CASRTGSNQETQYF,TGCGCCAGCAGGACAGGAAGTAATCAAGAGACCCAGTACTTC